Shown below are 28 T cell receptor beta chains from a single sample sequenced in a study of Ad26.COV2.S vaccination and SARS-CoV-2 variants (dated by TCRdb to 2020 to 2022). The sample's treatment or condition label, decoded: roughly 20 received Ad26.COV2.S at low or high dose, single or two shots; 5 received placebo; per-sample allocation not given. For vaccine and placebo recipients, the sequenced repertoires came from samples collected on day 63 after the first injection. Library method: the immunoSEQ multiplex PCR assay. This immuneACCESS table, as held by TCRdb, lists in-frame sequences with V and J called but not all clones. Of the missing ones, under half trace to an unresolved V gene in checked studies; the others have no known cause. Across this sample there are 300,000 to 350,000 clones, with under 90% seen only once. Around 5% of the sample is held by the ten biggest clonotypes. The sample consisted of peripheral blood, taken in a trial of Ad26.COV2.S vaccine versus placebo. These receptors all come from a person aged 18-60 years who received the Ad26.COV2.S COVID-19 vaccine or a placebo.

The chain carries TRBV4-1 and TRBJ2-7, with 12 bases aligning to TRBD1. V lost 0 bases, J lost 6 bases, and 18 bases stayed unmatched. The CDR3 is made up of 20 amino acids. CDR1 is MGHRA, CDR2 YSYEKL, per germline. This CDR3 reads CASSQDPEVGDRGLQGEQYF. Written as DNA, the CDR3 is TGCGCCAGCAGCCAAGATCCGGAGGTAGGGGACAGGGGGCTACAAGGCGAGCAGTACTTC.

The V gene is TRBV11-2, the J gene TRBJ2-2; 7 bases map to TRBD1. Germline assignment: CDR1 SGHAT and CDR2 FQNNGV. The CDR3 sequence is 16 residues long. V lost 7 bases, J lost 0 bases, and 8 bases stayed unmatched. CDR3 DNA: TGTGCCAGCAAATCCTCCGGGACAGCGAACACCGGGGAGCTGTTTTTT. Amino acids: CASKSSGTANTGELFF.

V gene TRBV6-2 or TRBV6-3 combines with J gene TRBJ1-2; D is unresolved. Germline V CDR1 and CDR2: MNHEY, SVGEGT. Deletions cut 5 bases from V and 6 bases from J, with 16 bases between. The CDR3 covers 14 residues. The CDR3 reads CASSPPTSRNGYTF. CDR3 coding DNA: TGTGCCAGCAGTCCCCCGACAAGCCGAAATGGCTACACCTTC.

The gene calls are TRBV28 and TRBJ2-3; D may be TRBD2 (6 bases). This CDR3 region has 15 residues. Germline V CDR1 and CDR2: MDHEN, SYDVKM. The ends were cut back, 7 bases at V and 2 bases at J, with 16 bases in the middle. The CDR3 spells CASTLGGYPTDTQYF. The CDR3 nucleotides are TGTGCCAGCACCCTGGGGGGATACCCCACAGATACGCAGTATTTT.

The CDR3 sequence: CASSEPFYNSPLHF. The CDR3 nucleotides read TGCGCCAGCAGTGAGCCATTTTATAATTCACCCCTCCACTTT. The chain links TRBV10-2 to TRBJ1-6; D is undetermined. The CDR3 extends over 14 amino acids. Germline-derived CDR1 and CDR2 are WSHSY and SAAADI. With 2 bases removed from V and 4 bases from J, the gap between germline ends came to 6 bases.

V gene TRBV10-3 combines with J gene TRBJ2-3; 12 nucleotides align to TRBD2. Germline V gene sequence: CDR1 ENHRY, CDR2 SYGVKD. CDR3 size: 15 residues. V gave up 6 bases and J gave up 6 bases; unmatched junction bases: 7. In DNA, the CDR3 is TGTGCCATCAGGACTAGCGGGAGTAACACGGATACGCAGTATTTT. Translation gives CAIRTSGSNTDTQYF.

V usage is TRBV5-6 and J usage is TRBJ1-5, with D possibly matching TRBD1 (6 bases). The CDR3 length is 16 residues. The germline V gene has CDR1 SGHDT and CDR2 YYEEEE. V was clipped by 4 bases and J by 4 bases, with 18 bases between them. The chain's CDR3 is CASSIKEQGGNQPQHF. CDR3 DNA sequence: TGTGCCAGCAGCATAAAGGAACAGGGAGGGAATCAGCCCCAGCATTTT.

CDR3: CASKEFPAGEQYV. CDR3 in DNA: TGTGCCAGCAAAGAATTCCCAGCGGGCGAGCAGTACGTC. This chain connects TRBV27 to TRBJ2-7; D may be TRBD2 (6 bases). The CDR3 is 13 amino acids. Germline V gene data show CDR1 as MNHEY and CDR2 as SMNVEV (reference sequence). Trimming left V 7 bases short and J 6 bases short, with 16 bases between.

This clone was picked up one time. V gene TRBV7-2 combines with J gene TRBJ2-2; no firm D call. The V gene lost 0 bases and the J gene lost 1 base, with 3 bases spanning the gap. The CDR3 runs to 14 residues. Germline V gene data show CDR1 as SGHTA and CDR2 as FQGNSA. As DNA, the CDR3 is TGTGCCAGCAGCTTAGCCGGGAACACCGGGGAGCTGTTTTTT. It specifies CASSLAGNTGELFF.

The chain recombines TRBV6-2 or TRBV6-3 with TRBJ2-3; the match to TRBD2 covers 10 bases. The trim removed 5 bases at V and 0 bases at J, leaving 8 bases unmatched. Germline lookup yields CDR1 MNHEY and CDR2 SVGEGT. This CDR3 has 17 residues. This CDR3 reads CASSLPNSGGSTDTQYF. The CDR3 DNA follows: TGTGCCAGCAGTCTTCCCAATAGCGGGGGGAGCACAGATACGCAGTATTTT.

In this sample, this clone turned up once. The chain links TRBV7-2 to TRBJ1-5, with D possibly TRBD1 on 5 matching bases. V was cut by 1 base and J by 1 base, with 11 bases left in between. Germline CDR1 and CDR2: SGHTA and FQGNSA. The CDR3 contains 16 residues. DNA for the CDR3: TGTGCCAGCAGCTTAGACCCGCGGGGGAGCAATCAGCCCCAGCATTTT. Encoded protein: CASSLDPRGSNQPQHF.

The V gene is TRBV6-1, the J gene TRBJ2-7, with 13 bases fitting TRBD2. The CDR3 totals 15 residues. V lost 2 bases and J lost 4; bases outside the gene matches: 2. Germline CDR1 reads MNHNS; CDR2 reads SASEGT. Here the CDR3 DNA reads TGTGCCAGCAGTGAAACTAGCGGGAGGGCGTACGAGCAGTACGTC. Translating it yields CASSETSGRAYEQYV.

A word on this clone: Other DNA sequences in the sample encode the same CDR3. The chain is built from TRBV5-1 and TRBJ1-3; no reliable D call. Germline CDR1 is SGHRS and CDR2 is YFSETQ. The CDR3 sequence is 15 residues long. Trimming shortened V by 0 bases and J by 0 bases, and 7 bases separated the two germline ends. The CDR3 sequence: CASSLVTGSGNTIYF. The CDR3 nucleotides are TGCGCCAGCAGCTTGGTGACGGGCTCTGGAAACACCATATATTTT.

This chain joins TRBV6-2 or TRBV6-3 and TRBJ1-5; 9 positions agree with TRBD1. The CDR3 has 16 residues. The ends lost 6 bases at V and 0 bases at J; junction bases unmatched: 6. CDR1 MNHEY and CDR2 SVGEGT come from the germline V gene. CDR3 residues: CASSLGQGLSNQPQHF. CDR3 coding DNA: TGTGCCAGCAGCCTCGGACAGGGGCTTAGCAATCAGCCCCAGCATTTT.

This chain links TRBV11-2 with TRBJ1-3, with D unclear. The germline V gene has CDR1 SGHAT and CDR2 FQNNGV. The length of the CDR3 is 11 residues. Between the trimmed V and J ends, which lost 4 bases and 9 bases, there was a span of 7 bases. The CDR3 DNA reads as TGTGCCAGCAGCTCCTCGGGCACCATATATTTT. This codes for CASSSSGTIYF.

This clone was seen only once. This chain connects TRBV7-9 to TRBJ1-2; 9 positions match TRBD1. The junction had 7 bases not matched to a gene; V was cut back by 1 base and J by 4 bases. The CDR3 consists of 16 residues. In germline, CDR1 is SEHNR, CDR2 FQNEAQ (reference sequence). CDR3 protein: CASSLEGTGIPYGYTF. The CDR3 nucleotides read TGTGCCAGCAGCTTAGAGGGGACAGGGATTCCCTATGGCTACACCTTC.

The rearrangement uses TRBV11-3 and TRBJ1-4; no clear D. Between the trimmed V and J ends, which lost 4 bases and 5 bases, there was a span of 17 bases. Germline assignment: CDR1 SGHNT and CDR2 YENEEA. The CDR3 contains 16 residues. The CDR3 reads CASSSSPGGFNEKLFF. The CDR3 coding sequence is TGTGCCAGCAGCTCATCCCCGGGCGGTTTCAATGAAAAACTGTTTTTT.

This chain links TRBV20-1 with TRBJ2-3; 13 bases line up with TRBD2. Germline V gene data show CDR1 as DFQATT and CDR2 as SNEGSKA (reference sequence). V lost 3 bases to trimming and J lost 0 bases; unmatched junction nucleotides: 12. The CDR3 has 19 amino acids. CDR3 nucleotide sequence: TGCAGTGCTAGTTCGTGGGGACTAGCGGGGTTTTCTAGCACAGATACGCAGTATTTT. Residues: CSASSWGLAGFSSTDTQYF.

The gene calls are TRBV12-5 and TRBJ2-3; D might be TRBD2 (6 bases). The CDR3 totals 15 residues. Germline values: CDR1 LGHNT, CDR2 FRNRAP. Trimming took off 2 bases at V and 6 bases at J, with 15 bases between the two ends. CDR3 in DNA: TGTGCTAGTGGTTTGAGGGCCGCCGGGAGTGATACGCAGTATTTT. Protein: CASGLRAAGSDTQYF. Full variable domain (missing parts from reference TRBV12-5 and TRBJ2-3): DARVTQTPRHKVTEMGQEVTMRCQPILGHNTVFWYRQTMMQGLELLAYFRNRAPLDDSGMPKDRFSAEMPDATLATLKIQPSEPRDSAVYFCASGLRAAGSDTQYFGPGTRLTVL.

The rearrangement links TRBV12-3 or TRBV12-4 to TRBJ1-1; D uncertain. Trimming shortened V by 4 bases and J by 3 bases, and 6 bases separated the two germline ends. The CDR3 is 12 residues long. The DNA for the CDR3 is TGTGCCAGCAGTTCCCTTTACACTGAAGCTTTCTTT. Amino acid sequence: CASSSLYTEAFF.

The V and J genes are TRBV27 and TRBJ1-5; D gene ambiguous. Germline values: CDR1 MNHEY, CDR2 SMNVEV (reference sequence). Trimming pared 3 bases from V and 7 bases from J, leaving 10 bases between. This CDR3 has 13 residues. The CDR3 is CASSFSGSQPQHF. The CDR3 nucleotides read TGTGCCAGCAGTTTTTCGGGGTCCCAGCCCCAGCATTTT.

This sequence joins TRBV4-3 and TRBJ1-2; unclear D gene. The CDR3 sequence is 14 residues long. Trimming cost V 0 bases and J 2 bases, with 7 bases left between them. Germline V lookup: CDR1 LGHNA, CDR2 YSLEER. For the CDR3, the DNA is TGCGCCAGCAGCCAAGATCTCGTGAACTATGGCTACACCTTC. This gives the protein CASSQDLVNYGYTF.

V is TRBV7-2 and J is TRBJ2-3; TRBD2 matches 10 bases. From germline, CDR1 is SGHTA and CDR2 FQGNSA. This CDR3 has 11 residues. The junction had 2 bases not matched to a gene; V was cut back by 4 bases and J by 13 bases. The chain's CDR3 is CASSYGTSEYF. The CDR3 coding sequence is TGTGCCAGCAGCTACGGGACTAGCGAGTATTTT.

The genes are TRBV5-5 and TRBJ2-5, with 7 bases matching TRBD2. The CDR3 totals 14 residues. V lost 4 bases to trimming and J lost 5 bases; unmatched junction nucleotides: 8. CDR1 is SGHKS and CDR2 is YYEKEE in the germline V gene (reference sequence). The chain's CDR3 is CASSPRLGGETQYF. CDR3 DNA: TGTGCCAGCAGCCCTCGACTGGGGGGGGAGACCCAGTACTTC.

The chain is built from TRBV11-2 and TRBJ1-2, with D possibly being TRBD1 (5 bases). This CDR3 has 16 residues. The V gene's germline CDR1 is SGHAT and CDR2 FQNNGV. Trimming stripped 5 bases from V and 6 bases from J, with 22 bases between. CDR3 sequence: CASSPGRQGIYHGYTF. In DNA, the CDR3 is TGTGCCAGCAGCCCCGGTCGGCAGGGAATATATCATGGCTACACCTTC.

This chain links TRBV6-5 with TRBJ1-1, with 8 bases lining up with TRBD1. The CDR3 length is 13 residues. Losses at the gene ends were 2 bases for V and 4 bases for J; bases not matched to a gene: 0. The germline gives CDR1 MNHEY, CDR2 SVGAGI. For the CDR3, the DNA is TGTGCCAGCAGTTACACAGGGGGCACTGAAGCTTTCTTT. It is translated as CASSYTGGTEAFF.

In this sample, this clone turned up once. The chain employs TRBV5-1 and TRBJ2-1, with D uncertain. Trimming took 0 bases from V and 6 from J, leaving 10 bases between them. In germline, CDR1 is SGHRS, CDR2 YFSETQ. The CDR3 runs 14 residues. The CDR3 sequence is CASSLEAYRNEQFF. In nucleotides, the CDR3 is TGCGCCAGCAGCTTGGAGGCCTATCGCAATGAGCAGTTCTTC.

This chain links TRBV27 with TRBJ2-2; 12 nucleotides align to TRBD2. The CDR3 consists of 18 residues. After removal of 5 bases from V and 5 bases from J, the junction contained 12 bases not matched to a gene. CDR1 MNHEY and CDR2 SMNVEV come from the germline V gene (reference sequence). CDR3 sequence (DNA): TGTGCCAGCAGTCCATACAGGGGACTAGCGGGCCGGACCGGGGAGCTGTTTTTT. This translates into CASSPYRGLAGRTGELFF.